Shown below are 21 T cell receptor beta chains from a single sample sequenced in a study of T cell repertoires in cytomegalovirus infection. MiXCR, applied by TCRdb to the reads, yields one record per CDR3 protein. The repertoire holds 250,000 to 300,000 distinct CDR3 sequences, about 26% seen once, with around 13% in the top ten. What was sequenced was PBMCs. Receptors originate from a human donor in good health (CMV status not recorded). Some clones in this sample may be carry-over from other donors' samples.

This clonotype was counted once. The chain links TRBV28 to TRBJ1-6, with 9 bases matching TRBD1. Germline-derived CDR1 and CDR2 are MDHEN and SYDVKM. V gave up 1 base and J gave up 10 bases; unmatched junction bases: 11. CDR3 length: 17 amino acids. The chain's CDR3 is CASSLLQPGTGHSPLHF. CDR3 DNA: TGTGCCAGCAGTTTATTGCAGCCCGGGACAGGGCACTCACCCCTCCACTTT.

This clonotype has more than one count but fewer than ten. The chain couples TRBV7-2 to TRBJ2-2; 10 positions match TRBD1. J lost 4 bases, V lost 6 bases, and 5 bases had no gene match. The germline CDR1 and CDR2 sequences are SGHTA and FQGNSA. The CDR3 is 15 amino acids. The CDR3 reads CASRSGTGATGELFF. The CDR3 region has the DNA TGTGCCAGCAGATCCGGGACAGGGGCCACCGGGGAGCTGTTTTTT. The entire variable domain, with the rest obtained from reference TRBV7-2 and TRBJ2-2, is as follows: GAGVSQSPSNKVTEKGKDVELRCDPISGHTALYWYRQSLGQGLEFLIYFQGNSAPDKSGLPSDRFSAERTGGSVSTLTIQRTQQEDSAVYLCASRSGTGATGELFFGEGSRLTVL.

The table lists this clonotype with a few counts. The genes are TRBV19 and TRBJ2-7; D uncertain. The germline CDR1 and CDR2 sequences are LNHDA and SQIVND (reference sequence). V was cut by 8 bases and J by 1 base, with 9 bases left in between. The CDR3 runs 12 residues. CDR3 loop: CASLSPSYEQYF. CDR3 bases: TGTGCCAGTTTGAGTCCTTCCTACGAGCAGTACTTC.

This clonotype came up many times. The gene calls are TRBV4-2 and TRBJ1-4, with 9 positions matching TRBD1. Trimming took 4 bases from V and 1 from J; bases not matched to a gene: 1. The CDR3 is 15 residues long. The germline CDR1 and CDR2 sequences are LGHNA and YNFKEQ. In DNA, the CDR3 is TGTGCCAGCAGCCGGGACAGGGTAACTAATGAAAAACTGTTTTTT. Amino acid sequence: CASSRDRVTNEKLFF.

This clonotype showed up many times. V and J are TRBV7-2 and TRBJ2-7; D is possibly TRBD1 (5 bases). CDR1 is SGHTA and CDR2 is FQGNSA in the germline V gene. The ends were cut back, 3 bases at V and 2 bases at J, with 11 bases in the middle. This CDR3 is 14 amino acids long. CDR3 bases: TGTGCCAGCAGCTTGGCAGGGCCAACCTACGAGCAGTACTTC. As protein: CASSLAGPTYEQYF. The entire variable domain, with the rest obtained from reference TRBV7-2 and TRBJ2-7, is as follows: GAGVSQSPSNKVTEKGKDVELRCDPISGHTALYWYRQSLGQGLEFLIYFQGNSAPDKSGLPSDRFSAERTGGSVSTLTIQRTQQEDSAVYLCASSLAGPTYEQYFGPGTRLTVT.

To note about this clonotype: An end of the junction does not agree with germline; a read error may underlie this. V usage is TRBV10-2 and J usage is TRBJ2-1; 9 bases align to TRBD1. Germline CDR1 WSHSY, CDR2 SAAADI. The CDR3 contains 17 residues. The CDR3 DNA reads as TGCGCCAGCAGTGAGTCGGGTTGGGGGACAGGGAACAATGATCAGTTCTTC. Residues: CASSESGWGTGNNDQFF.

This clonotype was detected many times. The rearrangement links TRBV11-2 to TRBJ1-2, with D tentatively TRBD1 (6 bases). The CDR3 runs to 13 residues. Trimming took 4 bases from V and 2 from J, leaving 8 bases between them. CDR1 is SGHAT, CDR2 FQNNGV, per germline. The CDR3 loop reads CASSSTGNYGYTF. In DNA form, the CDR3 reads TGTGCCAGCAGCTCCACAGGGAACTATGGCTACACCTTC.

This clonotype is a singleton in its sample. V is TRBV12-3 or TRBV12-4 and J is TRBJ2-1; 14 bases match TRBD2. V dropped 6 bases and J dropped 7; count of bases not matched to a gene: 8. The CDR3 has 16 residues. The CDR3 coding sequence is TGTGCCAGCAGCCCCCTCGGGACTAGCGGGAGAAATGAGCAGTTCTTC. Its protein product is CASSPLGTSGRNEQFF.

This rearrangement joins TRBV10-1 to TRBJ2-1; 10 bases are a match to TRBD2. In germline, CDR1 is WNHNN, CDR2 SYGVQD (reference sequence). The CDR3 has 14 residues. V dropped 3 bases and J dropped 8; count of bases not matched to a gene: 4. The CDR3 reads CASSDSGGAHEQFF. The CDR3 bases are TGCGCCAGCAGTGACAGCGGGGGGGCTCATGAGCAGTTCTTC.

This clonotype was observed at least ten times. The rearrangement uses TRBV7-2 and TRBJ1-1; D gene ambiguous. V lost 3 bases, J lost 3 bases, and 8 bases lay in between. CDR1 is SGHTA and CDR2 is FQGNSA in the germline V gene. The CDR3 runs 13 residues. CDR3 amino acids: CASSFTYDTEAFF. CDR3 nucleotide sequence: TGTGCCAGCAGCTTTACGTACGACACTGAAGCTTTCTTT.

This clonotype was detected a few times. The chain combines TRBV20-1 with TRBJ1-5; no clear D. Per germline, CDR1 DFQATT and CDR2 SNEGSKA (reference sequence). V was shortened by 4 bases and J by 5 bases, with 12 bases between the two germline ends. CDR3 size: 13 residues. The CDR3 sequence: CSATAKNYQPQHF. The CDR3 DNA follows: TGCAGTGCTACTGCGAAAAATTATCAGCCCCAGCATTTT.

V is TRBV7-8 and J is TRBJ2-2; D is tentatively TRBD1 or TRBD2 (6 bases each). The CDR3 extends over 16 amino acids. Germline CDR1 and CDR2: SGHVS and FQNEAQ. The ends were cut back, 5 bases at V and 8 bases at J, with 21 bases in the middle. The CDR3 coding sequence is TGTGCCAGCAGCCGCCGCCACGGGGGCGCGGGTGGGGAGCTGTTTTTT. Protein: CASSRRHGGAGGELFF.

Here the CDR3 DNA reads TGTGCCAGCAGCCGATTTGGACGGGAAAAACTGTTTTTT. Translating it yields CASSRFGREKLFF. This sequence joins TRBV7-9 and TRBJ1-4; D is ambiguous. Trimming left V 5 bases short and J 8 bases short, with 12 bases between. The CDR3 has 13 amino acids. Germline V lookup: CDR1 SEHNR, CDR2 FQNEAQ (reference sequence).

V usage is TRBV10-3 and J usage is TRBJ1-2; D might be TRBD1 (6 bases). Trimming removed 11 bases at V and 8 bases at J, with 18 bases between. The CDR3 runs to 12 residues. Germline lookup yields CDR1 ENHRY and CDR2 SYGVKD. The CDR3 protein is CASRGGGEGYTF. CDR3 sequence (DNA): TGTGCCTCCAGGGGAGGGGGAGAAGGCTACACCTTC.

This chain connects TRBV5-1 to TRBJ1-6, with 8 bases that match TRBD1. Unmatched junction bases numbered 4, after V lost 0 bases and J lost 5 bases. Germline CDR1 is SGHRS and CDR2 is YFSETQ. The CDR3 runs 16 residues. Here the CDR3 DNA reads TGCGCCAGCAGCTTGGAGGCAGGGGGCGATAATTCACCCCTCCACTTT. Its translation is CASSLEAGGDNSPLHF.

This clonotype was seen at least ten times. The CDR3 coding sequence is TGTGCCAGCAGCGAGGACACAGTCAACGTCCTGACTTTC. Encoded protein: CASSEDTVNVLTF. This chain links TRBV11-2 with TRBJ2-6, with D maybe TRBD1 (5 bases). V lost 5 bases and J lost 9, with 11 bases in between. The CDR3 spans 13 residues. Germline V CDR1 and CDR2: SGHAT, FQNNGV.

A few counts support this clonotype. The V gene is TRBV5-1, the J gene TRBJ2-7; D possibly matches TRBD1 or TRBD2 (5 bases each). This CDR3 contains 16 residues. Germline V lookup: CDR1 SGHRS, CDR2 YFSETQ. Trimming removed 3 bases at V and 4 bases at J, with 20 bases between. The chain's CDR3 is CASSWTAGTLEYEQYF. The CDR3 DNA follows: TGCGCCAGCAGCTGGACCGCCGGGACGCTCGAATACGAGCAGTACTTC.

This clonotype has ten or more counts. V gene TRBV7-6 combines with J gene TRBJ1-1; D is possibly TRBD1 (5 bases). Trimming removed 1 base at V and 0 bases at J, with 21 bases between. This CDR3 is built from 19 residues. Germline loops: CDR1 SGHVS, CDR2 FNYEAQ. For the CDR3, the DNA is TGTGCCAGCAGCTTAGATTTGAGACAGCTAACCCCCATGAACACTGAAGCTTTCTTT. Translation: CASSLDLRQLTPMNTEAFF.

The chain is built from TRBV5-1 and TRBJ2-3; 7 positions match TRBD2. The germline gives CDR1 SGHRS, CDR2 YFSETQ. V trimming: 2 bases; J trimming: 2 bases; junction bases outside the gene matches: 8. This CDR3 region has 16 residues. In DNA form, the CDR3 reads TGCGCCAGCAGCTTCGGACTAGTGACATCCACAGATACGCAGTATTTT. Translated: CASSFGLVTSTDTQYF.

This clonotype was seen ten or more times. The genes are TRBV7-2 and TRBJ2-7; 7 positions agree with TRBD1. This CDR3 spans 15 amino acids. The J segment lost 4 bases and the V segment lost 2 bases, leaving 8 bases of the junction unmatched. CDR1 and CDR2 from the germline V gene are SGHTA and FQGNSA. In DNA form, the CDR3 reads TGTGCCAGCAGCTTACTACAGGGGTTGACGTACGAGCAGTACTTC. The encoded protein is CASSLLQGLTYEQYF.

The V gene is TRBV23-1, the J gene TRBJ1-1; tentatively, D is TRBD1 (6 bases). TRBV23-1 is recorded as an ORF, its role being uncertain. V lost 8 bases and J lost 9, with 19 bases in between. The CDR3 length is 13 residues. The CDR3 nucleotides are TGCGCCAGCGTGGGGGGCGGATCCCTGCAAGCTTTCTTT. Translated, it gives CASVGGGSLQAFF.